The 8 T cell receptor beta chains given below trace back to one sample, sequenced in a study of cytotoxic CD8 clonotypes in ibrutinib-treated CLL. Profiled with immunoSEQ multiplex PCR; TCRdb holds only in-frame clones, not every one. The sample yields about 130,000 clones, around 80% seen once. Material: PBMCs, obtained after 24 months of ibrutinib treatment. The receptor source for this set is a human donor with chronic lymphocytic leukemia.

This chain links TRBV6-4 with TRBJ1-1; no reliable D call. The CDR3 consists of 13 residues. The germline gives CDR1 MRHNA, CDR2 SNTAGT. The ends were cut back, 4 bases at V and 0 bases at J, with 6 bases in the middle. The CDR3 bases are TGTGCCAGCAGTGCGACGGTGAACACTGAAGCTTTCTTT. Its translation: CASSATVNTEAFF.

This clone was seen just once. The chain combines TRBV14 with TRBJ2-1; D gene unclear. Looked up from germline, CDR1 is SGHDN and CDR2 is FVKESK. Trimming shortened V by 1 base and J by 4 bases, and 11 bases separated the two germline ends. The CDR3 length is 15 residues. The CDR3 reads CASSQAPPGYNEQFF. The DNA of the CDR3 is TGTGCCAGCAGCCAAGCCCCGCCCGGATACAATGAGCAGTTCTTC. Drawing the rest from reference TRBV14 and TRBJ2-1, the complete variable domain is EAGVTQFPSHSVIEKGQTVTLRCDPISGHDNLYWYRRVMGKEIKFLLHFVKESKQDESGMPNNRFLAERTGGTYSTLKVQPAELEDSGVYFCASSQAPPGYNEQFFGPGTRLTVL.

The rearrangement joins TRBV7-9 to TRBJ2-1; 9 bases are shared with TRBD1. CDR1 and CDR2 from the germline V gene are SEHNR and FQNEAQ (reference sequence). The CDR3 length is 15 residues. V shed 7 bases and J 4 bases; nucleotides not matched to a gene: 8. Here the CDR3 DNA reads TGTGCCAGCAACTTCCGGGACAGGGAGTACAATGAGCAGTTCTTC. This sequence encodes CASNFRDREYNEQFF.

The rearrangement links TRBV2 to TRBJ2-3; D is perhaps TRBD2 (6 bases). Trimming stripped 7 bases from V and 9 bases from J, with 17 bases between. CDR3 length: 13 amino acids. Germline V lookup: CDR1 SNHLY, CDR2 FYNNEI. CDR3 loop: CASISGESGTQYF. CDR3 nucleotide sequence: TGTGCCAGCATATCGGGGGAGTCAGGCACGCAGTATTTT.

This clone is a singleton in its sample. The V gene is TRBV29-1, the J gene TRBJ1-2; 10 bases match TRBD1. V gave up 2 bases and J gave up 6 bases; unmatched junction bases: 3. The CDR3 is 13 residues long. The germline CDR1 and CDR2 sequences are SQVTM and ANQGSEA. The CDR3: CSVERTGGNGYTF. CDR3 sequence (DNA): TGCAGCGTTGAAAGGACAGGGGGAAATGGCTACACCTTC.

This clone showed up just once. V is TRBV5-1 and J is TRBJ1-2, with TRBD1 identical over 7 bases. The CDR3 sequence is 14 residues long. Germline CDR1 SGHRS, CDR2 YFSETQ. J gave up 6 bases and V 1 base, and 6 bases lay outside the gene matches. The DNA for the CDR3 is TGCGCCAGCAGCTTGACTCCGGACAGGAATGGCTACACCTTC. It encodes CASSLTPDRNGYTF.

The chain joins TRBV19 to TRBJ2-1, with a weak D call TRBD2 (6 bases). CDR1 LNHDA and CDR2 SQIVND come from the germline V gene (reference sequence). This CDR3 is 17 amino acids long. V was shortened by 3 bases and J by 4 bases, with 19 bases between the two germline ends. Here the CDR3 DNA reads TGTGCCAGTAGTATCTTGAGGTCTTCTGGGAGGTACAATGAGCAGTTCTTC. Protein: CASSILRSSGRYNEQFF.

The V call is TRBV7-8, the J call TRBJ1-1; a possible D gene is TRBD1 (6 bases). CDR3 length: 12 amino acids. Germline CDR1 SGHVS, CDR2 FQNEAQ. The V and J ends lost 5 bases and 6 bases respectively, with 10 bases between them. CDR3 DNA sequence: TGTGCCAGCAGCCCATACAGGGCTGAAGCTTTCTTT. Its protein product is CASSPYRAEAFF.